The 31 T cell receptor beta chains in this list originate from one sample, sequenced in a study of blood T cells in healthy people across ages. Then a second PCR, running roughly 7 to 11 cycles, was carried out with a sample-barcoded 5' primer and a J-beta primer mix. TCRdb re-called the 5' RACE reads through MiXCR, storing one row per CDR3 protein. This table holds about 770,000 distinct CDR3 sequences, under 45% found once. Sequenced: blood. All receptors derive from a man in his sixties in good health.

The rearrangement joins TRBV7-2 to TRBJ2-1; 10 nucleotides align to TRBD2. This CDR3 spans 15 amino acids. Germline values: CDR1 SGHTA, CDR2 FQGNSA. V was clipped by 5 bases and J by 10 bases; unmatched bases: 11. DNA of the CDR3: TGTGCCAGCAGCCCAGTGGTGAGCGGGGGGGGCGAGCAGTTCTTC. Protein sequence: CASSPVVSGGGEQFF.

The chain employs TRBV28 and TRBJ1-1; possibly TRBD1 for D (5 bases). The CDR3 sequence is 17 residues long. CDR1 and CDR2 from the germline V gene are MDHEN and SYDVKM. V lost 3 bases and J lost 4, with 21 bases in between. The CDR3 DNA reads TGTGCCAGCAGTTTGAGGCGCCGGGGGACTAGGGGCACTGAAGCTTTCTTT. This codes for CASSLRRRGTRGTEAFF.

The chain combines TRBV11-2 with TRBJ2-2; 7 nucleotides match TRBD2. Trimming at V came to 1 base and at J to 1 base, leaving 6 bases not matched to a gene. The CDR3 contains 17 residues. Germline CDR1 reads SGHAT; CDR2 reads FQNNGV. CDR3 DNA: TGTGCCAGCAGCTTAGCTAGTCGGGGGGAGAACACCGGGGAGCTGTTTTTT. Translated, it gives CASSLASRGENTGELFF.

Details on this clonotype: At one of its ends the junction is not consistent with the germline gene, which may arise from a read error. The genes are TRBV27 and TRBJ1-2, with 9 positions matching TRBD1. CDR3 length: 13 amino acids. Germline CDR1 is MNHEY and CDR2 is SMNVEV (reference sequence). This CDR3 is CASRDRGNHGYTF. CDR3 nucleotide sequence: TGTGCCAGCAGGGACAGGGGTAACCATGGCTACACCTTC.

This chain joins TRBV7-2 and TRBJ2-5; 13 bases fit TRBD2. CDR3 length: 16 amino acids. Germline V gives CDR1 SGHTA, CDR2 FQGNSA. V dropped 5 bases and J dropped 4; count of bases not matched to a gene: 7. The CDR3 protein is CASSVRTSGGRETQYF. As DNA, the CDR3 is TGTGCCAGCAGCGTAAGGACTAGCGGGGGTCGAGAGACCCAGTACTTC.

The DNA of the CDR3 is TGTGCCAGTAGTATGGGGCAGGTCCCCTACGAGCAGTACTTC. Translation gives CASSMGQVPYEQYF. V usage is TRBV19 and J usage is TRBJ2-7; possible D gene TRBD1, 5 bases. There are 14 residues in the CDR3. Germline-derived CDR1 and CDR2 are LNHDA and SQIVND (reference sequence). The V gene lost 3 bases and the J gene lost 2 bases, with 11 bases spanning the gap.

The rearrangement uses TRBV4-2 and TRBJ2-5; D remains ambiguous. The germline V gene encodes CDR1 LGHNA and CDR2 YNFKEQ. The CDR3 is made up of 15 amino acids. V was pared by 0 bases and J by 11 bases, with 19 bases between. The CDR3 DNA is TGTGCCAGCAGCCAAGAGGAAGGTTTTCGCAATGAGCAGTACTTC. This sequence encodes CASSQEEGFRNEQYF.

This clonotype showed up just once. This chain joins TRBV27 and TRBJ2-7; TRBD1 or TRBD2 may be the D gene (6 bases each). Looked up from germline, CDR1 is MNHEY and CDR2 is SMNVEV (reference sequence). V was pared by 6 bases and J by 3 bases, with 15 bases between. The CDR3 loop spans 14 amino acids. CDR3 in amino acids: CASRKNRDFYEQYF. The CDR3 DNA is TGTGCCAGCAGAAAGAACAGGGACTTCTACGAGCAGTACTTC.

V gene TRBV6-5 combines with J gene TRBJ2-4; D may be TRBD2 (6 bases). V was trimmed by 3 bases and J by 2 bases, leaving 14 bases between them. The CDR3 loop spans 16 amino acids. CDR1 MNHEY and CDR2 SVGAGI come from the germline V gene. The CDR3 loop reads CASSYDGEAPKNIQYF. The CDR3 DNA follows: TGTGCCAGCAGTTATGATGGGGAGGCCCCCAAAAACATTCAGTACTTC.

The chain couples TRBV29-1 to TRBJ1-1, with D unresolved. CDR1 and CDR2 (germline): SQVTM, ANQGSEA. This CDR3 contains 10 residues. Between the trimmed V and J ends, which lost 6 bases and 5 bases, there was a span of 7 bases. CDR3 in DNA: TGCAGCGTCCAAGGGACTGAAGCTTTCTTT. It translates to CSVQGTEAFF.

This clonotype was found once. The J gene is TRBJ2-4, the V gene TRBV12-3 or TRBV12-4, with D possibly being TRBD2 (6 bases). The CDR3 spans 13 residues. The V and J ends lost 3 bases and 13 bases respectively, with 16 bases between them. The CDR3 region is CASSFIAGSEQYF. The CDR3 coding sequence is TGTGCCAGCAGTTTCATTGCCGGGAGTGAGCAGTACTTC.

This clonotype was found a few times. The J gene is TRBJ1-1, the V gene TRBV5-1; maybe TRBD1 (6 bases). Trimming left V 0 bases short and J 4 bases short, with 10 bases between. This CDR3 has 14 residues. Looked up from germline, CDR1 is SGHRS and CDR2 is YFSETQ. DNA of the CDR3: TGCGCCAGCAGCTTGGAGGGGGGTGGCACTGAAGCTTTCTTT. Translated, it gives CASSLEGGGTEAFF. Together with reference TRBV5-1 and TRBJ1-1, the CDR3 gives the full variable domain: KAGVTQTPRYLIKTRGQQVTLSCSPISGHRSVSWYQQTPGQGLQFLFEYFSETQRNKGNFPGRFSGRQFSNSRSEMNVSTLELGDSALYLCASSLEGGGTEAFFGQGTRLTVV.

This clonotype was recorded many times. The V and J genes are TRBV20-1 and TRBJ2-7; 10 nucleotides line up with TRBD1. The germline CDR1 and CDR2 sequences are DFQATT and SNEGSKA (reference sequence). The junction had 11 bases not matched to a gene; V was cut back by 7 bases and J by 5 bases. The CDR3 sequence is 14 residues long. The CDR3 loop reads CSVSAGTGDNEQYF. CDR3 in DNA: TGCAGTGTCTCGGCCGGGACAGGGGATAACGAGCAGTACTTC.

This clonotype was counted only a few times. The chain links TRBV7-9 to TRBJ2-1, with 12 bases identical to TRBD2. V gave up 0 bases and J gave up 6 bases; unmatched junction bases: 3. CDR1 is SEHNR, CDR2 FQNEAQ, per germline (reference sequence). The CDR3 covers 16 residues. CDR3 nucleotides: TGTGCCAGCAGCTTAGCAGCGGGACTAGCGGGCAATGAGCAGTTCTTC. Protein sequence: CASSLAAGLAGNEQFF.

This chain uses TRBV5-1 with TRBJ1-1, with no clear D. V lost 4 bases and J lost 4, with 20 bases in between. Germline CDR1 is SGHRS and CDR2 is YFSETQ. The CDR3 totals 16 residues. This chain's CDR3 is CASSDPAGSRSTEAFF. The CDR3 bases are TGCGCCAGCAGCGACCCGGCGGGGTCCAGGAGCACTGAAGCTTTCTTT.

In this sample, this clonotype turned up many times. This rearrangement joins TRBV29-1 to TRBJ2-7, with 7 positions matching TRBD1. This CDR3 contains 12 residues. Trimming cost V 7 bases and J 5 bases; bases outside gene matches: 8. The V gene's germline CDR1 is SQVTM and CDR2 ANQGSEA. CDR3 sequence reads: CSAQRQGDEQYF. The CDR3 nucleotides read TGCAGCGCTCAACGACAGGGCGACGAGCAGTACTTC.

The chain carries TRBV7-4 and TRBJ2-5; TRBD1 is a possible D gene (6 bases). CDR3 size: 15 residues. V lost 1 base and J lost 5, with 14 bases in between. Germline CDR1 reads SGHVT; CDR2 reads SQSDAQ. CDR3 bases: TGTGCCAGCAGCTTAGGCAGGGGCTGTGTGGAGACCCAGTACTTC. Protein sequence: CASSLGRGCVETQYF.

This clonotype was observed a few times. The chain recombines TRBV29-1 with TRBJ2-5; D remains ambiguous. Germline V CDR1 and CDR2: SQVTM, ANQGSEA. The CDR3 length is 13 residues. Trimming stripped 2 bases from V and 9 bases from J, with 16 bases between. The CDR3 coding sequence is TGCAGCGTTGAACGGGCCGGCAAGAGATCCCAGTACTTC. Its protein is CSVERAGKRSQYF.

This chain connects TRBV12-3 or TRBV12-4 to TRBJ2-7, with D possibly called TRBD1 or TRBD2 (5 bases each). The DNA end lines up better with TRBJ2-5; the J call may be wrong. The CDR3 covers 12 residues. The CDR3, as DNA: TGTGCCAGCAGTCCTGGTGGGGGGACCCAGTACTTC. Protein: CASSPGGGTQYF.

This clonotype has just a few counts. The chain uses TRBV7-2 and TRBJ2-5; 14 bases fit TRBD2. The V gene's germline CDR1 is SGHTA and CDR2 FQGNSA. The CDR3 covers 14 residues. V lost 9 bases to trimming and J lost 4 bases; unmatched junction nucleotides: 4. The CDR3 loop reads CASRLAGGGETQYF. In DNA form, the CDR3 reads TGTGCCAGTCGACTAGCGGGGGGGGGAGAGACCCAGTACTTC.

This clonotype occurred a few times. The chain's CDR3 is CASSQGDPPYEQYF. CDR3 nucleotide sequence: TGCGCCAGCAGCCAAGGGGACCCTCCCTACGAGCAGTACTTC. This sequence joins TRBV4-1 and TRBJ2-7; D is tentatively TRBD1 or TRBD2 (5 bases each). The germline gives CDR1 MGHRA, CDR2 YSYEKL. V was shortened by 1 base and J by 2 bases, with 9 bases between the two germline ends. This CDR3 contains 14 residues.

This rearrangement joins TRBV29-1 to TRBJ2-4; D possibly uses TRBD1 or TRBD2 (5 bases each). The DNA end lines up better with TRBJ2-7; the J call may be wrong. The length of the CDR3 is 14 residues. The germline gives CDR1 SQVTM, CDR2 ANQGSEA. CDR3 in DNA: TGCAGCGTTGTATGGGACGGCGAACTCTTCGAGCAGTACTTC. Translating gives CSVVWDGELFEQYF.

The rearrangement uses TRBV20-1 and TRBJ2-5, with a tentative D call TRBD2 (5 bases). This CDR3 spans 15 amino acids. CDR1 DFQATT and CDR2 SNEGSKA come from the germline V gene (reference sequence). Deletions cut 3 bases from V and 2 bases from J, with 16 bases between. CDR3 loop: CSASAGFGSQETQYF. The CDR3 DNA is TGCAGTGCTAGCGCGGGTTTCGGCAGTCAAGAGACCCAGTACTTC.

The chain joins TRBV12-3 or TRBV12-4 to TRBJ2-3; D unresolved. The CDR3 has 14 residues. Trimming shortened V by 6 bases and J by 2 bases, and 12 bases separated the two germline ends. The CDR3: CASSRMRNTDTQYF. The CDR3 DNA follows: TGTGCCAGCAGCCGGATGCGGAACACAGATACGCAGTATTTT.

CDR3: CASSTGTSGNPRTDTQYF. CDR3 bases: TGTGCCAGCAGCACCGGGACTAGCGGGAATCCACGCACAGATACGCAGTATTTT. The rearrangement joins TRBV7-2 to TRBJ2-3; 13 nucleotides match TRBD2. This CDR3 has 18 residues. V lost 5 bases, J lost 1 base, and 9 bases stayed unmatched. The V gene's germline CDR1 is SGHTA and CDR2 FQGNSA.

This clonotype has just a few counts. This chain links TRBV28 with TRBJ2-4; a possible D gene is TRBD2 (5 bases). CDR3 length: 17 residues. The germline gives CDR1 MDHEN, CDR2 SYDVKM. With 6 bases removed from V and 0 bases from J, the gap between germline ends came to 18 bases. The CDR3 reads CASRRASSLVAKNIQYF. CDR3 coding DNA: TGTGCCAGCAGACGCGCGTCGTCACTAGTAGCCAAAAACATTCAGTACTTC. The full variable domain, in which reference TRBV28 and TRBJ2-4 provide the parts outside the CDR3, is DVKVTQSSRYLVKRTGEKVFLECVQDMDHENMFWYRQDPGLGLRLIYFSYDVKMKEKGDIPEGYSVSREKKERFSLILESASTNQTSMYLCASRRASSLVAKNIQYFGAGTRLSVL.

V is TRBV5-1 and J is TRBJ1-5; D is undetermined. Germline V CDR1 and CDR2: SGHRS, YFSETQ. The CDR3 totals 15 residues. V was shortened by 4 bases and J by 2 bases, with 13 bases between the two germline ends. CDR3 nucleotides: TGCGCCAGCAGCCCTATTAGTCGGGGCAATCAGCCCCAGCATTTT. Amino acids: CASSPISRGNQPQHF.

This clonotype was seen just once. The rearrangement links TRBV10-3 to TRBJ2-7, with D possibly matching TRBD1 (5 bases). Trimming removed 0 bases at V and 3 bases at J, with 9 bases between. Germline CDR1 and CDR2: ENHRY and SYGVKD. The CDR3 is made up of 14 amino acids. The CDR3 region is CAISESGAIYEQYF. The CDR3 bases are TGTGCCATCAGTGAGTCAGGGGCGATCTACGAGCAGTACTTC.

V gene TRBV4-1 combines with J gene TRBJ2-7, with TRBD2 matching over 8 bases. From germline, CDR1 is MGHRA and CDR2 YSYEKL. J gave up 1 base and V 1 base, and 6 bases lay outside the gene matches. CDR3 length: 16 amino acids. The CDR3 sequence: CASSQGRERGSYEQYF. The CDR3 nucleotides read TGCGCCAGCAGCCAAGGAAGGGAGCGGGGGTCCTACGAGCAGTACTTC.

The chain carries TRBV3-1 and TRBJ1-6; D not resolved. Germline V gene lookup returns CDR1 LGHDT and CDR2 YNNKEL (reference sequence). The CDR3 totals 17 residues. The V and J ends lost 4 bases and 0 bases respectively, with 13 bases between them. The CDR3 sequence: CASSPSYTSSYNSPLHF. As DNA, the CDR3 is TGTGCCAGCAGCCCATCCTACACAAGCTCCTATAATTCACCCCTCCACTTT. Full variable domain (missing parts from reference TRBV3-1 and TRBJ1-6): DTAVSQTPKYLVTQMGNDKSIKCEQNLGHDTMYWYKQDSKKFLKIMFSYNNKELIINETVPNRFSPKSPDKAHLNLHINSLELGDSAVYFCASSPSYTSSYNSPLHFGNGTRLTVT.

V gene TRBV4-3 combines with J gene TRBJ2-5, with D unclear. TRBJ2-7 explains the end of the DNA better; the J call may be wrong. Per the germline V gene, CDR1 is LGHNA and CDR2 is YSLEER. This CDR3 has 14 amino acids. The CDR3 here is CASSQDRAAYEQYF. CDR3 bases: TGCGCCAGCAGCCAAGATAGGGCGGCCTACGAGCAGTACTTC.